This T cell receptor (beta chain) was documented in a study of T cells in Graves' hyperthyroidism and ophthalmopathy. The authors took PBMCs from 9.5 to 10 ml fresh peripheral blood. Using RNA transcripts as the source, TCR beta CDR3 regions were amplified. When the TCR CDR3 underwent first-round RT-PCR, the HTBI primer set was used. TCRdb re-derived calls from the multiplex PCR reads in MiXCR, one entry per CDR3 protein. The top ten clones hold around 48% of a sample with approximately 330,000 distinct CDR3 sequences, roughly a fifth of them seen once. This clonotype was seen ten or more times. V lost 7 bases to trimming and J lost 0 bases, with 15 bases between them. CDR1 is LGHDT, CDR2 YNNKEL, per germline (reference sequence). The length of the CDR3 is 15 residues.

This sequence was found in a woman between 45 and 65 years old with Graves' hyperthyroidism. The chain is built from TRBV3-1 and TRBJ1-1; perhaps TRBD1 as D (5 bases). The specimen was blood. CDR3 nucleotide sequence: TGTGCCAGCACTATTAGGGGTAGTATGAACACTGAAGCTTTCTTT. Translated: CASTIRGSMNTEAFF.